In its sample, the clone carrying this TCR beta chain was seen many times. Its antigen is still unknown. TCRdb called the 5' RACE reads again in MiXCR, with one record for every CDR3 protein. The table shows some 130,000 distinct CDR3 sequences, with about 7% occurring only once. This specimen belongs to a study of CD8 T cells in ankylosing spondylitis. Whole-study findings and limits: Earlier reports found some motif variants in synovial fluid and blood in reactive arthritis.

The CDR3 runs to 14 residues. V lost 2 bases, J lost 7 bases, and 6 bases stayed unmatched. This rearrangement joins TRBV12-3 or TRBV12-4 to TRBJ1-2; TRBD1 matches at 8 bases. Sequences were obtained from blood, either unsorted or a sorted T cell fraction (not recorded which). This receptor was obtained from a female donor with ankylosing spondylitis or in good health (not recorded which). Here the CDR3 reads CASSLSAGGRGYTF. Written as DNA, the CDR3 is TGTGCCAGCAGTTTATCCGCAGGGGGCCGTGGCTACACCTTC.